This T cell receptor (beta chain) emerged from a study of spatial heterogeneity in lung cancer. Turning to the study itself: At a median of approximately 22 months after resection, follow-up PBMC samples were sequenced when available. The study consistently detected more beta-chain than alpha-chain sequences. The study, taken as a whole, reports: There were more appearances of ubiquitous expanded tumor TCRs in blood at resection than at follow-up.

This sample's time point: blood at routine non-recurrence follow-up after resection. Whole RNA obtained from tumor, nontumor lung or frozen PBMC underwent sequencing without sorting. This clonotype counts as medium-sized. Antigen unknown. TCRdb reprocessed the 5' RACE reads via MiXCR and lists one record per CDR3 protein. The repertoire holds 15,000 or so distinct CDR3 sequences, with about a fifth as singletons. This TCR came from a male donor with early-stage non-small cell lung cancer. The sequencing here drew on PBMCs, taken at follow-up.

DNA of the CDR3: TGTGCCAGCCGCGGGACAGCGAACACCGGGGAGCTGTTTTTT. Protein sequence: CASRGTANTGELFF. This chain connects TRBV2 to TRBJ2-2; possible D gene TRBD1, 7 bases. V dropped 8 bases and J dropped 0 bases, with 10 bases sitting between them. The germline V gene has CDR1 SNHLY and CDR2 FYNNEI. This CDR3 is built from 14 residues.